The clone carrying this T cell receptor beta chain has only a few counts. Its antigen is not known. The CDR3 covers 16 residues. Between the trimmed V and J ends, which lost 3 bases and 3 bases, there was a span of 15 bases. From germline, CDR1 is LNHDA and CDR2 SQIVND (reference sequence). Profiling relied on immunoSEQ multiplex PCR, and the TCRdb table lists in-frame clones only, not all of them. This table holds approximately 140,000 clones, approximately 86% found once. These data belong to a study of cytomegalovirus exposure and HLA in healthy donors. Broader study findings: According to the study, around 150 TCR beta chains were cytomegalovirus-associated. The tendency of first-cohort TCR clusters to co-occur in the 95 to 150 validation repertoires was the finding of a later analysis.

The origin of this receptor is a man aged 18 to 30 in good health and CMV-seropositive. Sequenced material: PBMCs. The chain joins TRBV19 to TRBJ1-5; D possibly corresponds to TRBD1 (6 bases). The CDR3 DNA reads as TGTGCCAGTAGTATCGTTAGGGGGAACATCAATCAGCCCCAGCATTTT. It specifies CASSIVRGNINQPQHF.